The clone carrying this TCR beta chain is a singleton in its sample. This may be a read error: a much more frequent sequence differs by one nucleotide. In this CDR3 the conserved last residue, phenylalanine or tryptophan, is missing, so a read error is likely. The data were taken from a study of read filtering for tumor transcriptome and immune sequencing. This library used about 360 ng RNA and molecular barcoded adaptors spanning alpha/delta and beta/gamma chains. MiXCR, applied by TCRdb to the reads, yields one record per CDR3 protein. The sample consists of 40,000 to 50,000 distinct CDR3 sequences, around an eighth of them appearing once. With 5 bases removed from V and 0 bases from J, the gap between germline ends came to 19 bases. The germline V gene has CDR1 SGHAT and CDR2 FQNNGV. CDR3 length: 17 amino acids.

The chain uses TRBV11-2 and TRBJ2-5; TRBD2 might be the D (6 bases). The sequence was obtained from a donor aged 40 or over with multiple myeloma. The source material was a population of CD138-negative cells sorted from bone marrow. CDR3 in amino acids: CASSTSLQAGYQETQYL. The CDR3 DNA follows: TGTGCCAGCAGCACAAGCCTCCAGGCGGGGTACCAAGAGACCCAGTACCTC.